This T cell receptor beta chain emerged from a study of shared clonotypes between healthy human individuals. Study observations and caveats: Sequencing depth was a factor that was expected to affect clonotype sharing among donors.

The run depth of the assay was deep. The unsorted PBMC sample used ten immunoSEQ deep assay plates. Assay: immunoSEQ multiplex PCR; the TCRdb copy retains only in-frame clones and omits some. The sample records fewer than 600,000 clones, roughly 83% being singletons. Points on this clone: Its target is not known.

With unsorted samples, genomic DNA was obtained from some 100 million PBMCs. The receptor's source is a woman between 40 and 50 years old in good health. Some clones in this sample may be carry-over from other donors' samples. The sample taken for sequencing was PBMCs.

CDR3 nucleotide sequence: TGTGCCAGCAGTAGGACAGCGCTGAGGGGATATGGCTACACCTTC. This gives the protein CASSRTALRGYGYTF. The rearrangement uses TRBV2 and TRBJ1-2; the D gene is possibly TRBD1 (6 bases). This CDR3 comprises 15 residues. V lost 5 bases, J lost 5 bases, and 18 bases lay in between. Germline CDR1 and CDR2: SNHLY and FYNNEI.